One sample yielded the 32 T cell receptor beta chains listed below, sequenced in a study of identical twins. MiXCR, applied by TCRdb to the 5' RACE reads, yields one record per CDR3 protein. The table has approximately 1.8 million distinct CDR3 sequences, under 35% seen once. Material for sequencing was cord blood. Receptors were obtained from a newborn girl in good health.

This clonotype was seen more than once but under ten times. This chain links TRBV20-1 with TRBJ2-2; no clear D. The CDR3 runs 14 residues. V was pared by 1 base and J by 1 base, with 7 bases between. The germline V gene has CDR1 DFQATT and CDR2 SNEGSKA (reference sequence). CDR3 coding DNA: TGCAGTGCTAGAGTTAAGGGGAACACCGGGGAGCTGTTTTTT. It specifies CSARVKGNTGELFF.

This clonotype was detected a few times. The V call is TRBV20-1, the J call TRBJ2-3, with 9 bases that match TRBD2. The germline CDR1 and CDR2 sequences are DFQATT and SNEGSKA (reference sequence). The CDR3 length is 13 residues. J gave up 4 bases and V 7 bases, and 6 bases lay outside the gene matches. The CDR3 coding sequence is TGCAGTGGGTCTAGCGGGATCGCAGATACGCAGTATTTT. Residues: CSGSSGIADTQYF.

The CDR3 spells CSARDWTWLLHF. The CDR3 coding sequence is TGCAGTGCTAGAGATTGGACGTGGCTCCTCCACTTT. The chain employs TRBV20-1 and TRBJ1-6; D ambiguous. Trimming removed 0 bases from V and 15 bases from J, with 12 bases in between. The CDR3 contains 12 residues. Germline V gene sequence: CDR1 DFQATT, CDR2 SNEGSKA (reference sequence).

V is TRBV3-1 and J is TRBJ2-5, with D possibly being TRBD1 (6 bases). The CDR3 has 13 amino acids. Germline V gene sequence: CDR1 LGHDT, CDR2 YNNKEL (reference sequence). The V and J ends lost 6 bases and 11 bases respectively, with 19 bases between them. Here the CDR3 reads CASSRTVSNEQYF. CDR3 DNA: TGTGCCAGCAGTCGGACAGTCAGCAATGAGCAGTACTTC.

In this sample, this clonotype turned up a few times. The chain links TRBV28 to TRBJ1-1, with D unresolved. The CDR3 runs to 13 residues. Trimming took 5 bases from V and 4 from J, leaving 11 bases between them. Germline assignment: CDR1 MDHEN and CDR2 SYDVKM. The CDR3 spells CASSLLSATEAFF. DNA of the CDR3: TGTGCCAGCAGTCTTTTGTCGGCCACTGAAGCTTTCTTT.

The chain recombines TRBV21-1 with TRBJ2-5; TRBD2 is the table's D call and was not checked against the DNA. TRBV21-1 is classified as a pseudogene. CDR3 size: 18 residues. The CDR3 bases are TGTGCCAGCAGCAAAGGCCTGAGTGGAGGAGGAGAGAGGGAGACCCAGTACTTC. Protein: CASSKGLSGGGERETQYF.

The rearrangement links TRBV7-2 to TRBJ2-5; D might be TRBD2 (5 bases). Germline-derived CDR1 and CDR2 are SGHTA and FQGNSA. The V and J ends lost 1 base and 11 bases respectively, with 20 bases between them. The CDR3 is made up of 15 amino acids. CDR3 nucleotide sequence: TGTGCCAGCAGCTTAGGAGGGTGGGGATACAATGAGCAGTACTTC. This gives the protein CASSLGGWGYNEQYF.

The chain is built from TRBV27 and TRBJ2-4; TRBD1 aligns across 8 bases. The CDR3 length is 16 residues. Germline V gives CDR1 MNHEY, CDR2 SMNVEV (reference sequence). Germline trimming cut 5 bases from V and 0 bases from J; bases unmatched to any gene: 6. In DNA form, the CDR3 reads TGTGCCAGCAGTGGACAGGGCCCCCTAGCCAAAAACATTCAGTACTTC. Translation gives CASSGQGPLAKNIQYF.

This clonotype appeared many times. This chain links TRBV5-1 with TRBJ2-7, with D perhaps assigned TRBD1 or TRBD2 (5 bases each). The germline V gene has CDR1 SGHRS and CDR2 YFSETQ. This CDR3 contains 13 residues. Trimming removed 3 bases from V and 4 bases from J, with 11 bases in between. The DNA of the CDR3 is TGCGCCAGCAGCTGGGACGTAAAATACGAGCAGTACTTC. It translates to CASSWDVKYEQYF.

This sequence joins TRBV30 and TRBJ1-2; 9 bases align to TRBD1. Per germline, CDR1 GTSNPN and CDR2 SVGIG (reference sequence). The CDR3 runs to 14 residues. Germline trimming cut 3 bases from V and 0 bases from J; bases unmatched to any gene: 2. This CDR3 is CAWRGQGANYGYTF. DNA of the CDR3: TGTGCCTGGAGGGGACAGGGAGCTAACTATGGCTACACCTTC.

The CDR3 is CASSFGRGTIYF. DNA of the CDR3: TGTGCCAGCAGCTTCGGACGGGGAACCATATATTTT. The chain uses TRBV13 and TRBJ1-3; D is undetermined. CDR3 length: 12 residues. V lost 3 bases to trimming and J lost 10 bases, with 10 bases between them. Germline CDR1 PRHDT, CDR2 FYEKMQ (reference sequence).

This clonotype came up a few times. The chain is built from TRBV20-1 and TRBJ2-5; TRBD1 agrees at 7 bases. Losses at the gene ends were 3 bases for V and 1 base for J; bases not matched to a gene: 11. Looked up from germline, CDR1 is DFQATT and CDR2 is SNEGSKA (reference sequence). The CDR3 is 16 amino acids. The CDR3 coding sequence is TGCAGTGCTAGTGAAACCACAGGGGTTCGCCAAGAGACCCAGTACTTC. Its translation: CSASETTGVRQETQYF.

This chain links TRBV6-1 with TRBJ2-3, with 9 positions matching TRBD2. This CDR3 contains 22 residues. CDR1 is MNHNS, CDR2 SASEGT, per germline. Trimming removed 6 bases from V and 2 bases from J; junction bases left unmatched: 27. In nucleotides, the CDR3 is TGTGCCAGCAGCCACACACAGAGGGGACTAGCAGCACATCCCACCGCCACAGATACGCAGTATTTT. This translates into CASSHTQRGLAAHPTATDTQYF.

This clonotype was seen a few times. This chain joins TRBV29-1 and TRBJ2-7; perhaps TRBD1 as D (5 bases). The CDR3 loop spans 13 amino acids. Germline V gene data show CDR1 as SQVTM and CDR2 as ANQGSEA. Trimming stripped 2 bases from V and 6 bases from J, with 14 bases between. CDR3 DNA sequence: TGCAGCGTTGAAATGGTCCAGGGCGGCGAGCAGTACTTC. It yields the protein CSVEMVQGGEQYF.

The chain recombines TRBV20-1 with TRBJ2-7, with no clear D. This CDR3 is built from 13 residues. Germline CDR1 DFQATT, CDR2 SNEGSKA (reference sequence). Trimming left V 1 base short and J 3 bases short, with 10 bases between. CDR3 DNA: TGCAGTGCTAGAGGTTTCATGGTCTACGAGCAGTACTTC. This codes for CSARGFMVYEQYF.

The V and J genes are TRBV5-1 and TRBJ2-5, with 9 bases lining up with TRBD2. Germline V lookup: CDR1 SGHRS, CDR2 YFSETQ. The CDR3 is 15 amino acids. Trimming at V came to 7 bases and at J to 11 bases, leaving 18 bases not matched to a gene. CDR3 sequence: CASAIAGVRDNEQYF. In DNA, the CDR3 is TGCGCCAGCGCCATAGCGGGAGTCCGAGACAATGAGCAGTACTTC.

This clonotype was counted only a few times. The rearrangement uses TRBV20-1 and TRBJ1-5; D is undetermined. The CDR3 runs 12 residues. The germline CDR1 and CDR2 sequences are DFQATT and SNEGSKA (reference sequence). V lost 2 bases to trimming and J lost 9 bases, with 11 bases between them. CDR3: CSARNGELPQHF. The CDR3 DNA sequence: TGCAGTGCTAGAAACGGGGAATTGCCCCAGCATTTT.

This clonotype was seen once. This chain connects TRBV7-2 to TRBJ2-1, with 8 bases lining up with TRBD2. The J call could be wrong; TRBJ2-7 is a better fit for the DNA end. Germline CDR1 SGHTA, CDR2 FQGNSA. The CDR3 is 15 residues long. CDR3 amino acids: CASSLTSGPPYEQYF. The CDR3 coding sequence is TGTGCCAGCAGCTTAACTAGCGGTCCCCCCTACGAGCAGTACTTC.

The chain links TRBV13 to TRBJ1-1; D unclear. In germline, CDR1 is PRHDT, CDR2 FYEKMQ (reference sequence). Trimming took 4 bases from V and 5 from J, leaving 14 bases between them. This CDR3 is built from 14 residues. This CDR3 is CASSYHIKGTEAFF. The CDR3 DNA reads TGTGCCAGCAGCTATCACATTAAGGGAACTGAAGCTTTCTTT.

V is TRBV19 and J is TRBJ1-5; TRBD1 matches 9 bases. V lost 5 bases and J lost 3; bases outside the gene matches: 8. Looked up from germline, CDR1 is LNHDA and CDR2 is SQIVND (reference sequence). CDR3 length: 16 residues. The CDR3 DNA is TGTGCCAGTAGTCCCCTGGGACAGGGAAACAATCAGCCCCAGCATTTT. Translated, it gives CASSPLGQGNNQPQHF.

The rearrangement uses TRBV4-1 and TRBJ1-1; D may be TRBD1 (5 bases). Looked up from germline, CDR1 is MGHRA and CDR2 is YSYEKL. The V end lost 2 bases, the J end lost 4 bases, and 11 bases lay between the germline ends. The CDR3 runs to 14 residues. The CDR3 DNA reads TGCGCCAGCAGCCAACAGGGATACGTCACTGAAGCTTTCTTT. Amino acids: CASSQQGYVTEAFF.

The rearrangement joins TRBV9 to TRBJ2-5, with a weak D call TRBD1 (7 bases). The CDR3 length is 15 residues. The germline gives CDR1 SGDLS, CDR2 YYNGEE. V was trimmed by 4 bases and J by 0 bases, leaving 13 bases between them. For the CDR3, the DNA is TGTGCCAGCAGCCCCCAGGGGGGTAACCAAGAGACCCAGTACTTC. Amino acids: CASSPQGGNQETQYF.

The rearrangement links TRBV27 to TRBJ1-5, with D possibly being TRBD1 (6 bases). This CDR3 contains 16 residues. The germline V gene has CDR1 MNHEY and CDR2 SMNVEV (reference sequence). V lost 5 bases, J lost 1 base, and 15 bases lay in between. The CDR3: CASSPTGLRSNQPQHF. The CDR3 bases are TGTGCCAGCAGTCCCACAGGGCTTCGGAGCAATCAGCCCCAGCATTTT.

The table lists this clonotype with a few counts. This chain uses TRBV2 with TRBJ1-4, with D unclear. The V and J ends lost 2 bases and 0 bases respectively, with 7 bases between them. The germline gives CDR1 SNHLY, CDR2 FYNNEI. The CDR3 is 15 amino acids. For the CDR3, the DNA is TGTGCCAGCAGTGAACGTTGGTCAACTAATGAAAAACTGTTTTTT. Residues: CASSERWSTNEKLFF. The variable domain in full, completed from reference TRBV2 and TRBJ1-4, reads EPEVTQTPSHQVTQMGQEVILRCVPISNHLYFYWYRQILGQKVEFLVSFYNNEISEKSEIFDDQFSVERPDGSNFTLKIRSTKLEDSAMYFCASSERWSTNEKLFFGSGTQLSVL.

In regard to this clonotype: A much more abundant neighbour one base away suggests this may be a read error. The chain uses TRBV4-1 and TRBJ2-1; 9 positions match TRBD1. The DNA matches TRBJ2-7 better at its end, which makes the J call doubtful. CDR1 is MGHRA, CDR2 YSYEKL, per germline. The CDR3 contains 15 residues. This chain's CDR3 is CASSQVRTGEDEQYF. CDR3 DNA: TGCGCCAGCAGCCAAGTCCGGACAGGGGAGGATGAGCAGTACTTC.

This clonotype has just a few counts. The chain recombines TRBV9 with TRBJ2-3; TRBD2 agrees at 7 bases. In germline, CDR1 is SGDLS, CDR2 YYNGEE. This CDR3 has 16 residues. The V and J ends lost 0 bases and 4 bases, in that order; junction bases with no gene match: 8. CDR3 nucleotides: TGTGCCAGCAGCGTAGGGTTCTTGCGGGGGTCAGATACGCAGTATTTT. This sequence encodes CASSVGFLRGSDTQYF.

This chain connects TRBV5-1 to TRBJ2-7; 7 bases are a match to TRBD2. The CDR3 runs to 14 residues. V lost 0 bases to trimming and J lost 5 bases; unmatched junction nucleotides: 5. The V gene's germline CDR1 is SGHRS and CDR2 YFSETQ. CDR3 sequence (DNA): TGCGCCAGCAGCTTGGACGCGGGAGCCCACGAGCAGTACTTC. Encoded protein: CASSLDAGAHEQYF.

Worth noting for this clonotype: A read error may account for a junction end that differs from germline. CDR3: CAGSLGAGSNQPQHF. The CDR3 DNA is TGCGCCGGCAGCTTGGGGGCAGGTAGCAATCAGCCCCAGCATTTT. This rearrangement joins TRBV5-1 to TRBJ1-5, with a tentative D call TRBD1 (6 bases). CDR3 size: 15 residues. Germline V gives CDR1 SGHRS, CDR2 YFSETQ.

J is TRBJ2-5 and V is TRBV24-1; possibly TRBD2 for D (5 bases). The V end was cut by 12 bases, the J end by 2 bases, with 21 bases between. This CDR3 comprises 15 residues. The V gene's germline CDR1 is KGHDR and CDR2 SFDVKD. The CDR3 region has the DNA TGTGCCCCCATCTACCGATGGGAGATTCAAGAGACCCAGTACTTC. It codes for CAPIYRWEIQETQYF.

This clonotype was found many times. The chain joins TRBV10-3 to TRBJ2-7; D is unclear. This CDR3 contains 14 residues. The germline V and J ends were trimmed by 6 bases and 3 bases, with 15 bases remaining between them. Per germline, CDR1 ENHRY and CDR2 SYGVKD. The CDR3 loop reads CAISSTPDHYEQYF. CDR3 DNA: TGTGCCATCAGCTCGACGCCGGACCACTACGAGCAGTACTTC.

This clonotype showed up just a few times. The chain combines TRBV28 with TRBJ2-2, with no clear D. The CDR3 length is 14 residues. Trimming stripped 6 bases from V and 4 bases from J, with 12 bases between. CDR1 MDHEN and CDR2 SYDVKM come from the germline V gene. The CDR3 protein is CASSVRISTGELFF. The DNA for the CDR3 is TGTGCCAGCAGCGTGAGGATTTCCACCGGGGAGCTGTTTTTT.

This clonotype was seen many times. This chain links TRBV20-1 with TRBJ1-2; 10 nucleotides align to TRBD1. Per germline, CDR1 DFQATT and CDR2 SNEGSKA (reference sequence). CDR3 length equals 11 residues. The ends lost 6 bases at V and 7 bases at J; junction bases unmatched: 2. The CDR3 nucleotides read TGCAGTGCCGGGACAGGGGTTGGCTACACCTTC. Translated: CSAGTGVGYTF.